This entry describes one T cell receptor (beta chain). V was cut by 1 base and J by 7 bases, with 10 bases left in between. This CDR3 has 14 residues. Germline-derived CDR1 and CDR2 are MNHNS and SASEGT. This sample was included in a study of OX40 agonist ivuxolimab in advanced cancers. Assay used: immunoSEQ multiplex PCR; TCRdb lists only in-frame clones, some missing. The table records roughly 69,000 clones, around 90% of them present only once. The rearrangement uses TRBV6-1 and TRBJ2-2; D unclear. The sequenced sample was CD4+ or CD8+ T cells sorted from blood, obtained in a trial of the OX40 agonist ivuxolimab. The receptor comes from an adult with an advanced solid tumor such as melanoma, head and neck, liver or kidney cancer. The CDR3 DNA sequence: TGTGCCAGCAGTGAAGGGACGACCTTCGGGGAGCTGTTTTTT. Protein: CASSEGTTFGELFF.